The T cell receptor beta chain under discussion was sequenced for a study of spatial heterogeneity in lung cancer. Study in general: The study observed each unique TCR and UMI combination more than ten times on average in raw reads.

Every TCR cDNA molecule bore a unique molecular identifier. Each CDR3 protein is one row after TCRdb ran MiXCR on the 5' RACE reads. The sample consists of about 85,000 distinct CDR3 sequences, approximately 20% of them appearing once. Time point in this sample: sample taken at primary tumor resection. Without sorting, whole RNA was sequenced from tumor, nontumor lung or frozen PBMC. Donors were around 70 untreated early-stage non-small cell lung cancer patients. This clonotype was recorded at least ten times. Its antigen remains unidentified. Study outcomes and limitations: The appearance of ubiquitous expanded tumor TCRs in blood was greater at resection than follow-up.

CDR1 and CDR2 from the germline V gene are MNHEY and SVGAGI. Deletions cut 6 bases from V and 14 bases from J, with 12 bases between. The length of the CDR3 is 10 residues. This chain uses TRBV6-5 with TRBJ2-3; D unclear. The specimen was PBMCs, collected at surgery. The receptor was derived from a male donor with early-stage non-small cell lung cancer. CDR3 residues: CASRKHKWYF. In DNA, the CDR3 is TGTGCCAGCAGAAAGCATAAGTGGTATTTT.